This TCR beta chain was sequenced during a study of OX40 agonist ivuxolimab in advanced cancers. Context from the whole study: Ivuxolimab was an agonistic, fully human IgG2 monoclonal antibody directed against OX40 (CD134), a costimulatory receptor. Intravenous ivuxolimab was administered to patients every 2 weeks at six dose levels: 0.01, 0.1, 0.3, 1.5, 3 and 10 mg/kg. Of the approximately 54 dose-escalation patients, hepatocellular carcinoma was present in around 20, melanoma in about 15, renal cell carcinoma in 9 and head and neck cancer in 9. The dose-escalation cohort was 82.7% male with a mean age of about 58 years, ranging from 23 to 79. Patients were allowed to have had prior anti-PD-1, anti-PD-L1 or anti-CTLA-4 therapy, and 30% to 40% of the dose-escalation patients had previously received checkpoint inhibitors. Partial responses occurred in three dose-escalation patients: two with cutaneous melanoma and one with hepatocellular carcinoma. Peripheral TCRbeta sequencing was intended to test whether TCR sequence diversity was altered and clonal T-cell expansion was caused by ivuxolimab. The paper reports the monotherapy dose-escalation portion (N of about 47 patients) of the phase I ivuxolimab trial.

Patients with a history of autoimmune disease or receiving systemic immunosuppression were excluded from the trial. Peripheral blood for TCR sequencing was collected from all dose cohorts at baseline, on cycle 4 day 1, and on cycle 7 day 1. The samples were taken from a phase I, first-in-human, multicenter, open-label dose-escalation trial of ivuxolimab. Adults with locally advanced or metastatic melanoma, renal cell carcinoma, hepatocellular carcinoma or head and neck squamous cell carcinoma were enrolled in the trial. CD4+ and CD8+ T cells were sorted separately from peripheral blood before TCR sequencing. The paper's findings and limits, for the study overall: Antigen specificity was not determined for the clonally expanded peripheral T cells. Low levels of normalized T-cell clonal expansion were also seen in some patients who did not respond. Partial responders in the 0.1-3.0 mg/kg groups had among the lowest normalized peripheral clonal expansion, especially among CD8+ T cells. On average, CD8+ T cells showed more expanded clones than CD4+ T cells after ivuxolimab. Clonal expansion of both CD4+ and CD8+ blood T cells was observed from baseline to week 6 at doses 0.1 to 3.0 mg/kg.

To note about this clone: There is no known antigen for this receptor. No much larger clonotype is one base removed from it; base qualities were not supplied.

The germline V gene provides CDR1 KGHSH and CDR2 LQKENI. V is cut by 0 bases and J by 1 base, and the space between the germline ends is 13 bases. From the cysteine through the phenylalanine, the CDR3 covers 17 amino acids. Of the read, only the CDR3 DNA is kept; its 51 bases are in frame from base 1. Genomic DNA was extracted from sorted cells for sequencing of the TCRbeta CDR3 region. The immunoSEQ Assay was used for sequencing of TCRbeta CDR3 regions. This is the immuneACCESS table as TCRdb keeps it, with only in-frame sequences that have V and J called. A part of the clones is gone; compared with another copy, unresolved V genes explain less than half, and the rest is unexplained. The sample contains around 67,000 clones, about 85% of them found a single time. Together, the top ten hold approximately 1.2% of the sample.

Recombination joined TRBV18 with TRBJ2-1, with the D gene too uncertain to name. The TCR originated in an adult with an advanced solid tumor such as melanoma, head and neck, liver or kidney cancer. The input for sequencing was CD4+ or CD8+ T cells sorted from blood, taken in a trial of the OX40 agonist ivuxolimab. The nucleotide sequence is TGTGCCAGCTCACCACCGGGTGTGGAGCGTTCCTACAATGAGCAGTTCTTC. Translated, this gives CASSPPGVERSYNEQFF.